This T cell receptor beta chain was captured by sequencing in a study of T cells in Graves' hyperthyroidism and ophthalmopathy. Study-wide background: Specimen type is peripheral blood, collected at initial diagnosis prior to any treatment.

Researchers took RNA transcripts and amplified the TCR beta CDR3 regions from them. TCR CDR3 regions were first amplified by RT-PCR with HTBI primers. TCRdb re-called the multiplex PCR reads with MiXCR, one entry per CDR3 protein. Of about 710,000 distinct CDR3 sequences listed, roughly 17% are singletons. Trimming cost V 2 bases and J 1 base, with 11 bases left between them. The CDR3 sequence is 15 residues long. Looked up from germline, CDR1 is SGHKS and CDR2 is YYEKEE (reference sequence). Study-level points and caveats: The model identified upcoming ophthalmopathy a median around 7.1 months ahead of onset.

Stable disease denoted Graves' hyperthyroidism without ophthalmopathy progression within 18 months. The authors obtained PBMCs from 10 ml of fresh peripheral blood. As regards this clonotype: The antigen is not known.

The specimen was blood. This clonotype was obtained from a man between 18 and 35 years old with Graves' hyperthyroidism. V gene TRBV5-5 combines with J gene TRBJ2-3; tentative D call: TRBD1 (5 bases). CDR3 region: CASSFQGYGTDTQYF. The CDR3 DNA reads TGTGCCAGCAGCTTCCAGGGATATGGCACAGATACGCAGTATTTT.